The clone carrying this TCR beta chain has at least ten counts. Its target is not known. It was uncontrolled infection, other autoimmune disease, pregnancy or lactation that excluded patients. This entry is derived from a study of T cells in Graves' hyperthyroidism and ophthalmopathy. Findings of the study overall: Ophthalmopathy cases were set apart from stable hyperthyroidism by a 13 V-J model. In validation, the model predicted ophthalmopathy. These predictions came a median approximately 5.9 months before onset.

Amplification of TCR beta CDR3 regions was performed using RNA transcripts as template. HTBI primers were used for first-round RT-PCR of the TCR CDR3. In TCRdb, the multiplex PCR reads were re-called with MiXCR into one record per CDR3 protein. The profile shows about 770,000 distinct CDR3 sequences, around a sixth of them singletons. This CDR3 is 16 amino acids long. V lost 5 bases, J lost 5 bases, and 10 bases stayed unmatched. The chain has TRBV12-3 or TRBV12-4 and TRBJ2-3, with 10 nucleotides matching TRBD2. The specimen sequenced was blood. This clonotype was obtained from a woman in her forties or fifties with Graves' hyperthyroidism that later progressed to Graves' ophthalmopathy. The CDR3 nucleotides read TGTGCCAGCAGTACCCCGGGACTAGCGAGGGGAGATACGCAGTATTTT. Its protein is CASSTPGLARGDTQYF.